A selection of T cell receptor beta chains follows, all from one sample in a study of blood T cell repertoires in COVID-19. The protocol was immunoSEQ multiplex PCR, while the TCRdb copy is restricted to in-frame clones and leaves out a portion. The sample carries around 190,000 clones, roughly 84% recorded once. The sequenced material came from PBMCs or T cells enriched from blood (not recorded which). These receptors were taken from a woman in her 30s who had been exposed to COVID-19. Both conserved end residues are trimmed from each CDR3. The D gene is left open where the match is weak.

d_call,v_call,j_call,cdr3_aa
.,TRBV5-1,TRBJ2-7,ASSSKQGVTYEQY
TRBD1,TRBV19,TRBJ2-2,ASSRLGQANTGELF
TRBD2,TRBV6-5,TRBJ2-1,ASSSGTKGPQF
TRBD1,TRBV5-1,TRBJ2-7,ASSLNRGSYEQY
.,TRBV7-2,TRBJ2-7,ASSLPGSYEQY
TRBD1,TRBV10-3,TRBJ1-1,AISVDRANTEAF
TRBD2,TRBV9,TRBJ2-1,ASSVPGGTSSLSSYNEQF
.,TRBV19,TRBJ2-7,ATSTTVPLSYEQY
.,TRBV7-9,TRBJ1-1,ASSINTEAF
.,TRBV9,TRBJ2-1,ASSVSGPSYNEQF
.,TRBV7-9,TRBJ1-2,ASSSGGSGYT
TRBD1,TRBV6-5,TRBJ1-2,ASSLGTAGGYT
.,TRBV24-1,TRBJ2-5,ATSDFGGPQGQETQY
.,TRBV29-1,TRBJ2-5,SVHKQGTETQY
.,TRBV7-2,TRBJ1-1,ASSYVGGTEAF
.,TRBV1,TRBJ2-5,TTTDSVETQY
TRBD1,TRBV19,TRBJ1-3,ASRVTGPGNTIY
.,TRBV5-1,TRBJ1-6,ASSSGQSSYNSPLH
.,TRBV12-3/TRBV12-4,TRBJ2-3,ASRPRSTDTQY
.,TRBV7-6,TRBJ1-2,ASSPETAHYGYT
.,TRBV11-2,TRBJ2-1,ASSLARVNEQF
TRBD1,TRBV27,TRBJ2-2,ASSGTANTGELF
TRBD2,TRBV4-1,TRBJ2-1,ASSQEGSGGHYNEQF
.,TRBV4-3,TRBJ2-7,ASSQDMGSTYEQY
.,TRBV7-6,TRBJ1-4,ASSSPPTVDEKLF
TRBD1,TRBV11-3,TRBJ2-1,ASSSAGTGNSNEQF
.,TRBV4-1,TRBJ2-2,ASTPGGPRTGELF
.,TRBV20-1,TRBJ2-2,SARVLGELF
TRBD1,TRBV25-1,TRBJ1-2,ASRTGGNGYT
TRBD1,TRBV9,TRBJ2-2,ASSVDADRVRAGELF
.,TRBV4-3,TRBJ1-2,ASSQDTQAEYGYT
.,TRBV15,TRBJ2-7,ATSRPQRVRLAYEQY
TRBD1,TRBV5-1,TRBJ1-2,ASSSLTGVGYGYT
.,TRBV12-3/TRBV12-4,TRBJ1-1,ASSPRQNTEAF
.,TRBV9,TRBJ2-7,ASSDGSSYEQY
.,TRBV7-9,TRBJ1-4,ASSLAINEKLF
.,TRBV6-4,TRBJ2-1,ASSPFGGGVYNEQF